These 21 T cell receptor beta chains were all obtained from the same sample, sequenced in a study of blood T cell repertoires in COVID-19. Libraries were prepared by immunoSEQ multiplex PCR; TCRdb keeps only in-frame clonotypes and omits some of them. The data show about 270,000 clones, approximately 86% seen once. The specimen sequenced was PBMCs or T cells enriched from blood (not recorded which). The receptors here all came from a woman in her twenties or thirties who had recovered from COVID-19.

The rearrangement uses TRBV5-8 and TRBJ1-6; 7 bases match TRBD1. The CDR3 consists of 17 residues. Germline trimming cut 4 bases from V and 0 bases from J; bases unmatched to any gene: 7. Germline V gene sequence: CDR1 SGHTS, CDR2 YDEGEE. For the CDR3, the DNA is TGTGCCAGCAGCAAAACAGGGGATCGCTCCTATAATTCACCCCTCCACTTT. Amino acid sequence: CASSKTGDRSYNSPLHF.

The chain combines TRBV28 with TRBJ2-7, with a possible D match to TRBD1 (6 bases). V lost 6 bases, J lost 6 bases, and 9 bases lay in between. CDR3 size: 11 residues. Germline V CDR1 and CDR2: MDHEN, SYDVKM. The CDR3 region has the DNA TGTGCCAGCAGATTCAGGGGCGAGCAGTACTTC. This encodes CASRFRGEQYF.

This chain links TRBV27 with TRBJ1-1; the D is unclear. Germline values: CDR1 MNHEY, CDR2 SMNVEV (reference sequence). Trimming removed 0 bases at V and 1 base at J, with 3 bases between. CDR3 size: 13 residues. Here the CDR3 reads CASSLSANTEAFF. The CDR3, as DNA: TGTGCCAGCAGTTTATCAGCGAACACTGAAGCTTTCTTT.

The chain carries TRBV7-2 and TRBJ2-4; TRBD1 matches at 8 bases. From germline, CDR1 is SGHTA and CDR2 FQGNSA. The CDR3 is made up of 14 amino acids. The J segment lost 6 bases and the V segment lost 1 base, leaving 2 bases of the junction unmatched. The CDR3 sequence is CASSLGTGGNIQYF. The CDR3 DNA reads TGTGCCAGCAGCTTAGGAACAGGGGGAAACATTCAGTACTTC.

The chain links TRBV18 to TRBJ1-3; 11 nucleotides agree with TRBD1. The CDR3 is 15 amino acids. CDR1 is KGHSH and CDR2 is LQKENI in the germline V gene. J lost 5 bases, V lost 4 bases, and 4 bases had no gene match. The CDR3 loop reads CASSQGQGARNTIYF. CDR3 DNA: TGTGCCAGCTCACAAGGACAGGGGGCTAGAAACACCATATATTTT.

This sequence joins TRBV19 and TRBJ2-1, with D hard to call. Trimming left V 0 bases short and J 5 bases short, with 11 bases between. From germline, CDR1 is LNHDA and CDR2 SQIVND (reference sequence). CDR3 length equals 15 residues. CDR3 sequence reads: CASSIDRGTHNEQFF. The CDR3 nucleotides are TGTGCCAGTAGTATAGATCGAGGCACTCACAATGAGCAGTTCTTC.

This chain links TRBV6-1 with TRBJ1-5, with TRBD1 identical over 7 bases. V was clipped by 0 bases and J by 3 bases; unmatched bases: 14. CDR3 size: 19 residues. Per germline, CDR1 MNHNS and CDR2 SASEGT. This CDR3 is CASSEAPAGTAIHNQPQHF. As DNA, the CDR3 is TGTGCCAGCAGTGAAGCGCCCGCCGGGACAGCAATTCACAATCAGCCCCAGCATTTT.

This chain uses TRBV3-1 (or the pseudogene TRBV3-2) with TRBJ1-1, with D tentatively TRBD1 (5 bases). With 8 bases removed from V and 14 bases from J, the gap between germline ends came to 21 bases. This CDR3 has 12 amino acids. Germline V gene lookup returns CDR1 LGHDT and CDR2 YNNKEL (reference sequence). CDR3 DNA sequence: TGTGCCAGCCAGACGCTAGGGGAAGGGCCCTTCTTT. Translating it yields CASQTLGEGPFF.

The chain joins TRBV9 to TRBJ2-5, with D unresolved. The CDR3 contains 13 residues. The V end was cut by 3 bases, the J end by 5 bases, with 11 bases between. Germline V CDR1 and CDR2: SGDLS, YYNGEE. Here the CDR3 reads CASSDNILETQYF. CDR3 in DNA: TGTGCCAGCAGCGATAACATTTTGGAGACCCAGTACTTC.

The chain is built from TRBV28 and TRBJ1-6, with 9 bases identical to TRBD1. The CDR3 sequence is 13 residues long. V trimming: 6 bases; J trimming: 13 bases; junction bases outside the gene matches: 7. Germline CDR1 MDHEN, CDR2 SYDVKM. The CDR3 nucleotides read TGTGCCAGCAGCTCCGGGACAGGGTCTCCCCTCCACTTT. This translates into CASSSGTGSPLHF.

As DNA, the CDR3 is TGTGCCAGCAGCTTAGAGGCGGGGGGGCGAGGGAACATTCAGTACTTC. Its protein product is CASSLEAGGRGNIQYF. The rearrangement uses TRBV7-6 and TRBJ2-4, with 9 bases fitting TRBD2. The germline CDR1 and CDR2 sequences are SGHVS and FNYEAQ. The length of the CDR3 is 16 residues. With 1 base clipped from V and 7 bases from J, the junction kept 8 bases outside the gene matches.

The chain is built from TRBV7-9 and TRBJ2-6; D possibly corresponds to TRBD1 (5 bases). The V end lost 5 bases, the J end lost 1 base, and 18 bases lay between the germline ends. CDR3 length equals 18 residues. Looked up from germline, CDR1 is SEHNR and CDR2 is FQNEAQ (reference sequence). CDR3 amino acids: CASSMTVRRASGANVLTF. DNA of the CDR3: TGTGCCAGCAGCATGACAGTCAGGAGAGCATCTGGGGCCAACGTCCTGACTTTC.

Only a few counts were recorded for this clone. V is TRBV19 and J is TRBJ2-7; tentatively, D is TRBD2 (6 bases). This CDR3 region has 15 residues. Trimming took 6 bases from V and 1 from J, leaving 16 bases between them. The germline V gene encodes CDR1 LNHDA and CDR2 SQIVND (reference sequence). CDR3 in DNA: TGTGCCAGTAGCGGGGTGGAGGGGTTGTCCTACGAGCAGTACTTC. Encoded protein: CASSGVEGLSYEQYF.

The V gene is TRBV7-8, the J gene TRBJ1-1; unclear D gene. The V gene lost 1 base and the J gene lost 0 bases, with 18 bases spanning the gap. Germline V CDR1 and CDR2: SGHVS, FQNEAQ. The CDR3 has 18 amino acids. As DNA, the CDR3 is TGTGCCAGCAGCTTAGTATGGAGGGAAGGAGGACTGAACACTGAAGCTTTCTTT. It encodes CASSLVWREGGLNTEAFF. The whole variable domain, filled in from reference TRBV7-8 and TRBJ1-1, reads GAGVSQSPRYKVAKRGQDVALRCDPISGHVSLFWYQQALGQGPEFLTYFQNEAQLDKSGLPSDRFFAERPEGSVSTLKIQRTQQEDSAVYLCASSLVWREGGLNTEAFFGQGTRLTVV.

This clone was detected a few times. CDR3 DNA sequence: TGTGCCAGCAGCGTAACGGAGGACTATGGCTACACCTTC. Translation: CASSVTEDYGYTF. The V and J genes are TRBV9 and TRBJ1-2; D remains unclear. Germline-derived CDR1 and CDR2 are SGDLS and YYNGEE. V lost 1 base and J 3 bases, leaving 7 bases between the germline ends. The CDR3 contains 13 residues.

The chain links TRBV3-1 (or the pseudogene TRBV3-2) to TRBJ2-5; D is perhaps TRBD2 (5 bases). Germline V CDR1 and CDR2: LGHDT, YNNKEL (reference sequence). The CDR3 is made up of 13 amino acids. The V end was cut by 2 bases, the J end by 3 bases, with 7 bases between. The CDR3 sequence is CASSQMREETQYF. The CDR3 DNA is TGTGCCAGCAGCCAAATGCGGGAAGAGACCCAGTACTTC.

The chain is built from TRBV27 and TRBJ1-1, with a possible D match to TRBD1 (6 bases). This CDR3 contains 14 residues. The germline gives CDR1 MNHEY, CDR2 SMNVEV (reference sequence). Between the trimmed V and J ends, which lost 11 bases and 3 bases, there was a span of 19 bases. Here the CDR3 reads CASTRGPGDTEAFF. In DNA, the CDR3 is TGTGCCTCTACCAGGGGACCCGGGGACACTGAAGCTTTCTTT.

The CDR3 DNA reads as TGTGCCAGCAGTTACGCAGGCAGGGCCCATGGCTACACCTTC. Translated, it gives CASSYAGRAHGYTF. This chain links TRBV6-5 with TRBJ1-2; weak D call: TRBD1 (5 bases). V was clipped by 2 bases and J by 6 bases, with 13 bases between them. Germline CDR1 reads MNHEY; CDR2 reads SVGAGI. The CDR3 has 14 amino acids.

The rearrangement uses TRBV29-1 and TRBJ1-2; 7 bases align to TRBD1. The V gene end was trimmed by 4 bases and the J gene end by 9 bases; junction bases not matched to a gene: 11. CDR3 length: 13 residues. Germline-derived CDR1 and CDR2 are SQVTM and ANQGSEA. CDR3 nucleotide sequence: TGCAGCGTTGGTGAGACAGGGATGTTTCGCTACACCTTC. Encoded protein: CSVGETGMFRYTF. The whole variable domain, filled in from reference TRBV29-1 and TRBJ1-2, reads SAVISQKPSRDICQRGTSLTIQCQVDSQVTMMFWYRQQPGQSLTLIATANQGSEATYESGFVIDKFPISRPNLTFSTLTVSNMSPEDSSIYLCSVGETGMFRYTFGSGTRLTVV.

This clone is a singleton in its sample. The gene calls are TRBV18 and TRBJ1-1, with 9 nucleotides matching TRBD1. Germline values: CDR1 KGHSH, CDR2 LQKENI. The CDR3 spans 16 residues. V lost 3 bases to trimming and J lost 4 bases; unmatched junction nucleotides: 9. As DNA, the CDR3 is TGTGCCAGCTCACCGATACTAACAGGGGGCGGCACTGAAGCTTTCTTT. Protein sequence: CASSPILTGGGTEAFF.

This chain connects TRBV5-1 to TRBJ1-2, with D hard to call. V was shortened by 0 bases and J by 4 bases, with 10 bases between the two germline ends. Germline CDR1 reads SGHRS; CDR2 reads YFSETQ. The CDR3 contains 14 residues. The CDR3 DNA reads TGCGCCAGCAGCTTGGGGGCTGCCAGCTATGGCTACACCTTC. Its translation: CASSLGAASYGYTF.